Here is one T cell receptor beta chain with its context. The clone's antigen remains unknown. Base qualities are not recorded, but no much larger clone differs from it by a single base. The intended sense of this specimen's time point label: cycle 1 day 1 (C1D1), immediately before nivolumab initiation. All trial patients had relapsed after autologous stem cell transplantation, with cohorts A, B and C differing in prior brentuximab vedotin exposure. A Miltenyi CD4+ T cell isolation kit was used for magnetic negative selection to purify CD4+ T cells from thawed PBMCs. The trial cohort included around 56 patients with relapsed/refractory classical Hodgkin lymphoma, and each patient had a best overall response of complete response, partial response or progressive disease. In the multi-cohort phase II CheckMate 205 trial, trial patients received single-agent nivolumab. An independent review committee assessed best overall response using the 2007 International Working Group response criteria. PBMCs from the trial were collected at three points: immediately before nivolumab initiation (C1D1), and during therapy at cycle 2 day 1 and cycle 4 day 1. Peripheral blood was collected in 8 mL Vacutainer Cell Preparation Tubes, from which PBMCs were isolated by centrifugation and then cryopreserved. Purified CD4+ and CD8+ fractions were prepared only for cases where an additional PBMC sample was available. Magnetically labelled cells were removed on LS columns in a quadroMACS separator, and the flow-through was collected as the purified fraction.

The CDR3 contains 15 residues, cysteine and phenylalanine counted. The DNA shown is the 45-base CDR3, in frame from base 1. CDR1 and CDR2 are read off the germline V gene (reference sequence) as SEHNR and FQNEAQ. The V end loses 2 bases and the J end loses 0 bases, and a stretch of 8 bases separates them. The data are from a study of PD-1 blockade in classical Hodgkin lymphoma (TCRdb year 2020). About the study as a whole: Nivolumab dosing was 3 mg/kg intravenously every 2 weeks, continuing until either disease progression or unacceptable toxicity. The study used TCR beta sequencing and CyTOF to define a peripheral blood immune signature of response to PD-1 blockade in classical Hodgkin lymphoma.

General study outcomes and caveats: Baseline diversity similar to that of newly diagnosed patients was observed in trial patients achieving complete response, whereas significantly lower diversity was observed in partial responders and progressors. Lower diversity was observed in patients in whom nivolumab was started less than 1 year after ASCT, and these patients were excluded from later analyses so that confounding by immune reconstitution would be avoided. Baseline TCR diversity was reported to be lower in newly diagnosed patients than in healthy donors, and even lower in relapsed/refractory patients. The study covered only a single clinical trial cohort, and the causes of the repertoire differences, possibly disease activity or prior therapy, were still not defined. CD4+ but not CD8+ TCR diversity rose significantly by C4D1 (p=0.0027 vs p=0.16), most apparent in complete responders (p=0.02).

Genomic DNA was extracted with the Qiagen DNeasy kit from unsorted PBMCs and from negatively selected CD4+ and CD8+ fractions. Using primers that anneal to V and J segments, immunoSEQ multiplex PCR amplified the TCR beta CDR3 regions. A synthetic immune receptor repertoire was used to minimize amplification bias, and remaining bias was computationally removed after sequencing. Regarding the original processing steps: Custom Python scripts were used to quantify repertoire diversity as the Shannon entropy index. Unsorted, CD4+ and CD8+ repertoires were examined separately, except in combined analyses, for which CD4+ and CD8+ sequences were merged in silico. A clone counted as expanded when the clone's frequency after treatment rose at least 2-fold relative to C1D1, and clones undetected at baseline were given a pseudocount of 0.5. Clones with 0 or 1 copy at C1D1 were classified as singleton clones, and clones with 2 or more copies were classified as non-singleton clones. By matching protein sequences in sorted samples from the same patient, clones expanded in unsorted samples were annotated as CD4+, CD8+ or unknown. Wilcoxon tests on paired samples were used to test changes in diversity from C1D1 to C4D1. TCRdb carries this immuneACCESS record with in-frame sequences only. Its versions omit some clonotypes, under half of them owing to an unresolved V gene in the studies checked, with the rest unexplained. V and J calls plus clone size are reproduced from that table; the DNA served to infer D and trimming. The sample records tens of thousands of clones, roughly 84% of which are singletons. The ten largest clones add up to less than 2% of the sample.

Recombination connected TRBV7-9 to TRBJ1-3, with the identity of the D gene unclear. The receptor was isolated from a human donor with classical Hodgkin lymphoma. This specimen consisted of CD4+ T cells from blood, obtained at baseline. The CDR3 amino acid sequence is: CASSLLYSSGNTIYF. DNA sequence: TGTGCCAGCAGCTTATTGTACAGCTCTGGAAACACCATATATTTT.